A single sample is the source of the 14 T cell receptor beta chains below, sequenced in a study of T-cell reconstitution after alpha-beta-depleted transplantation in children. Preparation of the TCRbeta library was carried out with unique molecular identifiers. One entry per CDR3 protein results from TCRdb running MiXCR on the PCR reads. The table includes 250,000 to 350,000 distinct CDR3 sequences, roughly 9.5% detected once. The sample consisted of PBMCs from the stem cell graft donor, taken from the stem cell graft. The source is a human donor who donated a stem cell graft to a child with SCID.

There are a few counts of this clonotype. The CDR3 region is CASSAGQGGEQYF. CDR3 sequence (DNA): TGTGCCAGCAGCGCTGGACAGGGGGGCGAGCAGTACTTC. The chain recombines TRBV9 with TRBJ2-7; 10 nucleotides line up with TRBD1. With 3 bases clipped from V and 6 bases from J, the junction kept 3 bases outside the gene matches. CDR3 length: 13 residues. CDR1 is SGDLS, CDR2 YYNGEE, per germline.

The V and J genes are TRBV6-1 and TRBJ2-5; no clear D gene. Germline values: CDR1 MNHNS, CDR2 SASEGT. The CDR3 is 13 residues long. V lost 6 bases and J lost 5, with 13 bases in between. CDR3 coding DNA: TGTGCCAGCAGAGCGCACAGTGTCGAGACCCAGTACTTC. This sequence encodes CASRAHSVETQYF.

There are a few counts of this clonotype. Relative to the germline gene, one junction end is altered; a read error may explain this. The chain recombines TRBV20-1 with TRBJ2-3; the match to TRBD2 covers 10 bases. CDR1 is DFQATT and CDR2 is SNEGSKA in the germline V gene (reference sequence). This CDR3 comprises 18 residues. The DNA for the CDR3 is TGCTGTGCTAGAGATGTCCAAATAGCGGGGGGCATCACAGATACGCAGTATTTT. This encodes CCARDVQIAGGITDTQYF.

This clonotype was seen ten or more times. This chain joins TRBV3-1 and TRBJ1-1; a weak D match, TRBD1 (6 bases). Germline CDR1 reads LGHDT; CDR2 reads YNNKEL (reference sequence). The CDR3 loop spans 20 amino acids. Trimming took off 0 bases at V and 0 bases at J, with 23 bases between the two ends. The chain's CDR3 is CASSQDRVRTENLMNTEAFF. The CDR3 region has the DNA TGTGCCAGCAGCCAAGATAGGGTAAGGACAGAGAATCTTATGAACACTGAAGCTTTCTTT.

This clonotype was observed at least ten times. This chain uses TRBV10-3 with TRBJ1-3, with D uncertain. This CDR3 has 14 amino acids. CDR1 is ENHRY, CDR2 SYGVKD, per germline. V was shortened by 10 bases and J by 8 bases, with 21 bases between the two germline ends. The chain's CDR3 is CATSPSFPDYTIYF. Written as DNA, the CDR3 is TGTGCCACCTCTCCCTCTTTCCCGGATTACACCATATATTTT.

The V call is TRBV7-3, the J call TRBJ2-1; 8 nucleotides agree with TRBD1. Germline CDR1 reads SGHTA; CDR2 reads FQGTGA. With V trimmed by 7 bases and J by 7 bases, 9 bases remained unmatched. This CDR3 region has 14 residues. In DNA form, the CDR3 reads TGTGCCAGCACCCGGACAGGGATGAAGAATGAGCAGTTCTTC. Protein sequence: CASTRTGMKNEQFF. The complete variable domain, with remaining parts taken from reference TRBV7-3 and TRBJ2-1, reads GAGVSQTPSNKVTEKGKYVELRCDPISGHTALYWYRQSLGQGPEFLIYFQGTGAADDSGLPNDRFFAVRPEGSVSTLKIQRTERGDSAVYLCASTRTGMKNEQFFGPGTRLTVL.

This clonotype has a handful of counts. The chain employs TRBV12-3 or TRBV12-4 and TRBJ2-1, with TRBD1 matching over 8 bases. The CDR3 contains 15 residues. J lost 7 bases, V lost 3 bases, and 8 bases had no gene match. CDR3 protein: CASSLSDRVWNEQFF. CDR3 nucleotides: TGTGCCAGCAGTTTGTCGGACAGGGTCTGGAATGAGCAGTTCTTC.

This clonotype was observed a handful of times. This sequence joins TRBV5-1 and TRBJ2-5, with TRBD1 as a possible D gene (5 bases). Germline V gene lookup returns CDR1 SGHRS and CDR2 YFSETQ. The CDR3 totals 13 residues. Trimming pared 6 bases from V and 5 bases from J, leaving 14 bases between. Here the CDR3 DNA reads TGCGCCAGCACTACGGGCCCAGGGGAGACCCAGTACTTC. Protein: CASTTGPGETQYF.

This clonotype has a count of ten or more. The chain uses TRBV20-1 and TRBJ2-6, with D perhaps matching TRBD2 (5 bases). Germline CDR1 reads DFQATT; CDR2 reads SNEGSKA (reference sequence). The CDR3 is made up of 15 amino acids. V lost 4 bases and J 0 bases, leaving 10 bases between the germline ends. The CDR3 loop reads CSAIRRGSGANVLTF. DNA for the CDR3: TGCAGTGCTATTAGACGGGGCTCTGGGGCCAACGTCCTGACTTTC.

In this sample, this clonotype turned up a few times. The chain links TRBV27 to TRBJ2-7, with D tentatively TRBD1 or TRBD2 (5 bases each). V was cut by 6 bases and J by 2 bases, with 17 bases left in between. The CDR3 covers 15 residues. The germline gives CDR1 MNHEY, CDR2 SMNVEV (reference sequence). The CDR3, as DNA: TGTGCCAGCAGCCTACGTTGGGACCCCCCCTACGAGCAGTACTTC. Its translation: CASSLRWDPPYEQYF.

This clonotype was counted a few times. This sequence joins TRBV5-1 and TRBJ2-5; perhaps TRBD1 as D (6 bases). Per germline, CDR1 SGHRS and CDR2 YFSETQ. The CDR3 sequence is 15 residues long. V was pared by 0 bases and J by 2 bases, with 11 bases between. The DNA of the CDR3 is TGCGCCAGCAGCTTGGTGGGGACAACGCAAGAGACCCAGTACTTC. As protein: CASSLVGTTQETQYF. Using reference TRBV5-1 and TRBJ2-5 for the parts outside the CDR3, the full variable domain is KAGVTQTPRYLIKTRGQQVTLSCSPISGHRSVSWYQQTPGQGLQFLFEYFSETQRNKGNFPGRFSGRQFSNSRSEMNVSTLELGDSALYLCASSLVGTTQETQYFGPGTRLLVL.

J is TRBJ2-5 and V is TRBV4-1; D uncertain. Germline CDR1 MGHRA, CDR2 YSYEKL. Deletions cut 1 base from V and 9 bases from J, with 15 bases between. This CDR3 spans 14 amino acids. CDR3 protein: CASSQVNTGEAQYF. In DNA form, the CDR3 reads TGCGCCAGCAGCCAAGTAAACACGGGCGAGGCCCAGTACTTC.

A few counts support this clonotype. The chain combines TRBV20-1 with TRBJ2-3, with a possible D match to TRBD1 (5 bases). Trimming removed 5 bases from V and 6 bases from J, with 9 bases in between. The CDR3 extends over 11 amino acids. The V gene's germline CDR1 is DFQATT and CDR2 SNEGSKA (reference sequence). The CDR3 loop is CSASKGDTQYF. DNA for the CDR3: TGCAGTGCTTCTAAGGGGGATACGCAGTATTTT.

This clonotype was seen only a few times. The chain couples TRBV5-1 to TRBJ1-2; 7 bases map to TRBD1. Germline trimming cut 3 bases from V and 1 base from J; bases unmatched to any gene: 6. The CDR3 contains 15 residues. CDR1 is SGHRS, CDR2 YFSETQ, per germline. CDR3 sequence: CASSSGTDLNYGYTF. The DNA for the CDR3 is TGCGCCAGCAGCTCCGGGACAGATCTTAACTATGGCTACACCTTC.